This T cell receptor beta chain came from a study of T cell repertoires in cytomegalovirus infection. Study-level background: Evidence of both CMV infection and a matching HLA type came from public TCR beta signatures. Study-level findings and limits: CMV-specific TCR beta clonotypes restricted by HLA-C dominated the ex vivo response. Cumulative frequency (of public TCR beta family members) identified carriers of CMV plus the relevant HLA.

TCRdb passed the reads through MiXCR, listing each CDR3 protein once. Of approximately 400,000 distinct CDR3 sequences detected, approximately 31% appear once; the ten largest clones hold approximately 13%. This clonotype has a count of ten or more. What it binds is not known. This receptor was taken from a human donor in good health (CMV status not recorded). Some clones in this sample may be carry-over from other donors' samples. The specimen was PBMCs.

As DNA, the CDR3 is TGTGCCAGCAGTTTTTTCCCGGGGGGAGGCGCCACCTACGAGCAGTACTTC. Amino acids: CASSFFPGGGATYEQYF. This chain links TRBV12-3 or TRBV12-4 with TRBJ2-7, with 7 bases identical to TRBD2. This CDR3 has 17 amino acids. V was clipped by 3 bases and J by 2 bases; unmatched bases: 13.